The TCR beta chain under discussion was sequenced for a study of Tregs in tolerant kidney transplant recipients. The CDR3 is 13 amino acids. The V segment lost 4 bases and the J segment 6 bases; nucleotides outside the gene matches: 5. Germline lookup yields CDR1 GTSNPN and CDR2 SVGIG (reference sequence). This table comes from immunoSEQ multiplex PCR, and its TCRdb copy is limited to in-frame clones, with some not included. The sample has 200,000 to 300,000 clones, about 80% seen once; the top ten hold less than 0.75%. Sequencing was performed on CD4+ T cells from blood. The sequence came from a human donor in good health. This chain uses TRBV30 with TRBJ1-5, with TRBD1 matching over 8 bases. CDR3 loop: CAWTGQGTQPQHF. In nucleotides, the CDR3 is TGTGCCTGGACTGGACAGGGCACTCAGCCCCAGCATTTT.